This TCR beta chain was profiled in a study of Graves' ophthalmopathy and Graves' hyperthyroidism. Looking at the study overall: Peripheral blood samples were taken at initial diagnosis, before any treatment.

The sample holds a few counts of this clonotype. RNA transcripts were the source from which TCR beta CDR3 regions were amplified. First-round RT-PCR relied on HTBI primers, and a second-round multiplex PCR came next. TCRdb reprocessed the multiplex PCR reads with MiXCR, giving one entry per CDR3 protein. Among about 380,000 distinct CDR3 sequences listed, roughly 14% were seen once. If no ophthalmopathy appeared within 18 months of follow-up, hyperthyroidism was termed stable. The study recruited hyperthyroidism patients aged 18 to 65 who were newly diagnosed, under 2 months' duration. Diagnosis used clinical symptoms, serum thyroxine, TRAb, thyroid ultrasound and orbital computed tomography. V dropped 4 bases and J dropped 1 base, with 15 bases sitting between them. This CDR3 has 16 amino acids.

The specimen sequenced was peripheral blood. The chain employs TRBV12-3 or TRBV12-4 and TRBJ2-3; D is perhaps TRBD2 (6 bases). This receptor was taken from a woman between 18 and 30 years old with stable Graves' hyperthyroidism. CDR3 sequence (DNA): TGTGCCAGCAGTTCTCGACTAGGAACAGGCACAGATACGCAGTATTTT. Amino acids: CASSSRLGTGTDTQYF.